This is a list of T cell receptor beta chains from one sample in a study of beta chain features in type 1 diabetes. Here immunoSEQ multiplex PCR was the method, and the copy in TCRdb shows in-frame clones only, minus some. This table holds roughly 160,000 clones, approximately 8.4% found once. The source material was central memory CD4+ T cells from blood. These receptor sequences come from a man between 18 and 35 years old with type 1 diabetes. CDR3s include the opening cysteine and the closing phenylalanine or tryptophan. D genes are given only for firm matches. Rows may omit the clone size; those that give it use once, few, many or a size class.

TRBD1 | TRBJ2-5 | few | TRBV7-2 | TGTGCCAGCAGCTTCCGGACAGGGCAACTAGAGACCCAGTACTTC | CASSFRTGQLETQYF
TRBD1 | TRBJ1-1 | few | TRBV28 | TGTGCCAGCAGTCCGATCGCCGGGACAGAGGGGACTGAAGCTTTCTTT | CASSPIAGTEGTEAFF
- | TRBJ1-1 | few | TRBV2 | TGTGCCAGCAGTGAACGACAGAACACTGAAGCTTTCTTT | CASSERQNTEAFF
TRBD1 | TRBJ1-5 | - | TRBV6-1 | TGTGCCAGCAGTGAAAGGGGGCAGGGGCAGCCCCAGCATTTT | CASSERGQGQPQHF
TRBD2 | TRBJ2-7 | - | TRBV7-2 | TGTGCCAGCAGCTTAGTCACTAGCGGGGGCCTATACTTC | CASSLVTSGGLYF
- | TRBJ1-3 | few | TRBV9 | TGTGCCAGCAGCCCGAGAGCTACAGTCTCTGGAAACACCATATATTTT | CASSPRATVSGNTIYF
TRBD2 | TRBJ2-1 | - | TRBV10-3 | TGTGCCATCAGTGAGTCGGCGGGAGGGCCTAATGAGCAGTTCTTC | CAISESAGGPNEQFF
- | TRBJ2-3 | - | TRBV18 | TGTGCCAGCTCACCAGAGGTCAACACAGATACGCAGTATTTT | CASSPEVNTDTQYF
- | TRBJ1-6 | - | TRBV9 | TGTGCCAGCAGTGAGAGCTCCTATAATTCACCCCTCCACTTT | CASSESSYNSPLHF
TRBD2 | TRBJ2-1 | many | TRBV7-9 | TGTGCCAGCAGCTTTACGACTAGCGTGTTGAATGAGCAGTTCTTC | CASSFTTSVLNEQFF
TRBD1 | TRBJ2-5 | - | TRBV10-3 | TGTGCCATCGGCACAGGGGGAGAGACCCAGTACTTC | CAIGTGGETQYF
- | TRBJ1-5 | - | TRBV29-1 | TGCAGCGTGGGTGACCAGGAACAGCCCCAGCATTTT | CSVGDQEQPQHF
- | TRBJ2-7 | - | TRBV7-2 | TGTGCCAGCAGCAGGACAGACGAGCAGTACTTC | CASSRTDEQYF
- | TRBJ1-2 | few | TRBV7-8 | TGTGCCAGCAGCTTACCCGACAGCTATGGCTACACCTTC | CASSLPDSYGYTF
TRBD2 | TRBJ2-3 | few | TRBV28 | TGTGCCAGCGTTTCGGGAGCGGGGGTCGGAAAAGATACGCAGTATTTT | CASVSGAGVGKDTQYF
- | TRBJ1-2 | few | TRBV5-6 | TGTGCCAGCAGCGCTTTGACACAGGGTGACTATGGCTACACCTTC | CASSALTQGDYGYTF
- | TRBJ1-3 | - | TRBV6-5 | TGTGCCAGCAGTTACACAGGGTCTGGAAACACCATATATTTT | CASSYTGSGNTIYF
- | TRBJ2-3 | - | TRBV19 | TGTGCCACCCGATTAGCAGGCACAGATACGCAGTATTTT | CATRLAGTDTQYF
- | TRBJ1-1 | - | TRBV5-1 | TGCGCCAGCAGCTCGGACAGCGGTAACACTGAAGCTTTCTTT | CASSSDSGNTEAFF
- | TRBJ1-3 | few | TRBV10-3 | TGTGCCATCAGTGAGTCATTGGCACCTGGAAACACCATATATTTT | CAISESLAPGNTIYF
- | TRBJ1-2 | few | TRBV2 | TGTGCCAGCAGTGAAGTCGGAGGGGAGATGGGTGGCTACACCTTC | CASSEVGGEMGGYTF
- | TRBJ1-2 | few | TRBV28 | TGTGCCAGCAGTTACAGGGATGGCTACACCTTC | CASSYRDGYTF
TRBD1 | TRBJ1-3 | few | TRBV7-9 | TGTGCCAGCAGCTCGGGACAGCCAGGACTCTCTGGAAACACCATATATTTT | CASSSGQPGLSGNTIYF
- | TRBJ1-1 | few | TRBV7-2 | TGTGCCAGCCTTTTTTTGAGTGCCACTGAAGCTTTCTTT | CASLFLSATEAFF
TRBD2 | TRBJ2-1 | few | TRBV9 | TGTGCCAGCAGCCCCCGGGGAAGCGGGGGGGCAGGTGATGAGCAGTTCTTC | CASSPRGSGGAGDEQFF
TRBD1 | TRBJ1-2 | - | TRBV2 | TGTGCCAGCGACTTACAGGGGGCGGACTATGGCTACACCTTC | CASDLQGADYGYTF
- | TRBJ2-4 | - | TRBV30 | TGTGCCGTCCCGATTAGGAGCGTCCCCAAAAACATTCAGTACTTC | CAVPIRSVPKNIQYF
TRBD1 | TRBJ2-7 | few | TRBV7-2 | TGTGCCAGCAGCTTAGTAGGACAGGGTCTCGACGAGCAGTACTTC | CASSLVGQGLDEQYF
- | TRBJ1-1 | few | TRBV11-2 | TGTGCCAGCAGCTCTGGGAGGGTCACTGAAGCTTTCTTT | CASSSGRVTEAFF
- | TRBJ2-5 | - | TRBV6-9 | TGTGCCAGCAGTTACTCGCAAGAGACCCAGTACTTC | CASSYSQETQYF
- | TRBJ2-1 | - | TRBV11-2 | TGTGCCAGCAGCCAGGGCAGGGGATGGGACAATGAGCAGTTCTTC | CASSQGRGWDNEQFF
- | TRBJ1-5 | many | TRBV19 | TGTGCCAGTAGCATTCGCGGGGCGTCCCAGCATTTT | CASSIRGASQHF
- | TRBJ2-5 | few | TRBV6-6 | TGTGCCAGCAGTTACCCCCAGGGGAGGGGACAAGAGACCCAGTACTTC | CASSYPQGRGQETQYF
- | TRBJ1-1 | few | TRBV28 | TGTGCCAGCAGTCTCGGTCCCGCGGCTTTCTTT | CASSLGPAAFF
TRBD1 | TRBJ1-1 | few | TRBV25-1 | TGTGCCAGCAGTTTTGGGACAGCCTATGAAGCTTTCTTT | CASSFGTAYEAFF
- | TRBJ2-3 | - | TRBV4-2 | TGTGCCAGCAGCCGAACCTTAGCGAGCGATACGCAGTATTTT | CASSRTLASDTQYF
- | TRBJ2-7 | - | TRBV30 | TGTGCCTGGAGCCCGAGCGCCTACGAGCAGTACTTC | CAWSPSAYEQYF
- | TRBJ1-2 | - | TRBV20-1 | TGCAGTGCTACAGCCCAGGGGGGCTACACCTTC | CSATAQGGYTF